Listed here is a single T cell receptor beta chain. What it recognizes is unknown. This entry belongs to a study of blood T cells in healthy people across ages. Study results and limitations: While age rose, TCR beta diversity per million T cells dropped in a roughly linear way. Not knowing donor CMV status may have confounded expanded clonotype changes.

Sample-barcoded 5' priming and a J-beta primer mix drove a second PCR of roughly 6 to 12 cycles. Every single cDNA molecule received a tag from a template-switch adaptor with 12 random nucleotides. TCRdb called the 5' RACE reads again in MiXCR, with one record for every CDR3 protein. The table has approximately 1.5 million distinct CDR3 sequences, approximately 43% seen once. Deletions cut 0 bases from V and 5 bases from J, with 7 bases between. The CDR3 consists of 13 residues. The germline CDR1 and CDR2 sequences are KGHSY and FQNENV. This chain links TRBV16 with TRBJ1-2; D remains ambiguous. This receptor was taken from a woman aged 18 to 35 in good health. The sample consisted of blood. The CDR3 loop reads CASSQSREYGYTF. CDR3 sequence (DNA): TGTGCCAGCAGCCAATCGCGGGAGTATGGCTACACCTTC.